This T cell receptor beta chain was documented in a study of CD8 T cells in ankylosing spondylitis. This CDR3 contains 14 residues. V was shortened by 9 bases and J by 0 bases, with 12 bases between the two germline ends. CDR1 is SGHKS, CDR2 YYEKEE, per germline (reference sequence). Quantitative 5'-RACE was performed with molecular barcodes, and it yielded the TCR beta libraries. TCRdb passed the 5' RACE reads through MiXCR, listing each CDR3 protein once. This sample has 150,000 to 200,000 distinct CDR3 sequences, with around 17% found just once. Study conclusions and caveats: Reports say disease-linked clones showed up significantly more in matched ankylosing spondylitis synovial fluid. About 8 highly homologous variants made up a TCR beta motif, and this motif appeared characteristic of ankylosing spondylitis blood. Disease-linked clones proved CD8+ and comparatively uncommon in peripheral blood.

In its sample, this clonotype was seen a few times. The antigen is not known. The V and J genes are TRBV5-5 and TRBJ2-2; D is perhaps TRBD2 (5 bases). This receptor was identified in a male donor with ankylosing spondylitis or in good health (not recorded which). Specimen: blood, either unsorted or a sorted T cell fraction (not recorded which). The CDR3 DNA reads TGTGCCATGGGAAGCGGCGCGAACACCGGGGAGCTGTTTTTT. It encodes CAMGSGANTGELFF.